The entry below gives a single T cell receptor beta chain sequence along with its context. It was with 60 Vbeta and 13 Jbeta primers that the PCR ran. Some clones are missing from TCRdb's copy, which holds only in-frame ones; the method was immunoSEQ multiplex PCR. In the table there are about 60,000 clones, around 80% of which are singletons. This CDR3 is built from 11 residues. Trimming took 11 bases from V and 5 from J, leaving 10 bases between them. Germline V lookup: CDR1 LGHNA, CDR2 YNFKEQ. These data belong to a study of cytomegalovirus exposure and HLA in healthy donors. Study details: T cells numbering around 190 million yielded approximately 120 million unique TCR beta sequences in an earlier analysis. Ancestry clustering placed 70% to 90% of more than 350 genotyped donors in the Caucasian-associated cluster.

Sample: PBMCs. The sequence was collected from a woman aged 25-40 years in good health and CMV-seronegative. This rearrangement joins TRBV4-2 to TRBJ2-4, with a tentative D call TRBD1 (6 bases). The CDR3 region is CAVYRENIQYF. The CDR3 nucleotides are TGTGCCGTCTACAGGGAAAACATTCAGTACTTC.